These 19 T cell receptor beta chains share one sample of origin, sequenced in a study of vaccination and CD4 T cells after COVID-19. Indicated treatment: approximately 11-day PBMC culture with coronavirus spike peptide pools or control peptides (ViraFEST assay). Sequencing of the DNA from cultured CD4+ T cells was carried out with the Oncomine TCR Beta short-read assay. MiXCR, run by TCRdb on the PCR reads, gives a single entry per CDR3 protein. The table records roughly 20,000 distinct CDR3 sequences, about 39% of them present only once. Their antigens remain unidentified. The specimen comprised CD4+ T cells from blood, cultured in vitro, sampled before SARS-CoV-2 vaccination. These receptors originate from a human donor who had recovered from COVID-19.

In this sample, this clonotype turned up once. The chain links TRBV2 to TRBJ2-7, with 10 bases aligning to TRBD1. The CDR3 length is 15 residues. After removal of 6 bases from V and 6 bases from J, the junction contained 11 bases not matched to a gene. CDR1 SNHLY and CDR2 FYNNEI come from the germline V gene. The CDR3 DNA reads TGTGCCAGCAGGGATGACAGGGGGCGAAACTTCGAGCAGTACTTC. As protein: CASRDDRGRNFEQYF.

This clonotype came up once. The J gene is TRBJ2-3, the V gene TRBV6-2 or TRBV6-3, with D hard to call. Germline CDR1 MNHEY, CDR2 SVGEGT. This CDR3 spans 11 amino acids. The V end lost 8 bases, the J end lost 2 bases, and 5 bases lay between the germline ends. CDR3 sequence: CASGITDTQYF. The CDR3 bases are TGTGCCAGCGGGATCACAGATACGCAGTATTTT.

The rearrangement links TRBV10-3 to TRBJ1-1; the D is unclear. With 2 bases removed from V and 0 bases from J, the gap between germline ends came to 4 bases. Germline V gives CDR1 ENHRY, CDR2 SYGVKD. The CDR3 spans 13 residues. The CDR3 coding sequence is TGTGCCATCAGTGAGCGATTGAACACTGAAGCTTTCTTT. It yields the protein CAISERLNTEAFF.

This clonotype is a singleton in its sample. This chain links TRBV4-3 with TRBJ2-1; D is ambiguous. The CDR3 sequence is 11 residues long. Germline V gene sequence: CDR1 LGHNA, CDR2 YSLEER. Trimming left V 0 bases short and J 10 bases short, with 4 bases between. The CDR3 DNA follows: TGCGCCAGCAGCCAAGAGGGGGAGCAGTTCTTC. It codes for CASSQEGEQFF.

This clonotype was detected once. The chain uses TRBV2 and TRBJ2-3; TRBD2 matches at 13 bases. V trimming: 4 bases; J trimming: 4 bases; junction bases outside the gene matches: 2. The CDR3 covers 15 residues. Germline values: CDR1 SNHLY, CDR2 FYNNEI. For the CDR3, the DNA is TGTGCCAGCAGTGTACTAGCGGGGGGGCCAGATACGCAGTATTTT. Translation gives CASSVLAGGPDTQYF.

This clonotype was seen a handful of times. The rearrangement uses TRBV20-1 and TRBJ1-1; D perhaps matches TRBD1 (6 bases). The CDR3 has 13 amino acids. V was trimmed by 7 bases and J by 10 bases, leaving 22 bases between them. Germline-derived CDR1 and CDR2 are DFQATT and SNEGSKA (reference sequence). The CDR3 DNA follows: TGCAGTGGCGCTTTTTGGGGGGCTGAAGGAGCTTTCTTT. Protein product: CSGAFWGAEGAFF.

The genes are TRBV6-2 or TRBV6-3 and TRBJ2-7, with 8 bases identical to TRBD1. This CDR3 spans 14 amino acids. In germline, CDR1 is MNHEY, CDR2 SVGEGT. V shed 2 bases and J 7 bases; nucleotides not matched to a gene: 7. CDR3 coding DNA: TGTGCCAGCAGTTACGGACAGGGTTGGTTGGAGCAGTACTTC. Translated: CASSYGQGWLEQYF.

The chain employs TRBV7-3 and TRBJ2-2, with 14 bases lining up with TRBD2. This CDR3 is built from 16 residues. V shed 5 bases and J 5 bases; nucleotides not matched to a gene: 4. CDR1 and CDR2 from the germline V gene are SGHTA and FQGTGA. The CDR3 coding sequence is TGTGCCAGCAGCGGCAGACTAGCGGGGGGGACCGGGGAGCTGTTTTTT. Translated: CASSGRLAGGTGELFF.

The chain recombines TRBV27 with TRBJ2-7; TRBD1 matches at 9 bases. The CDR3 covers 17 residues. CDR1 and CDR2 from the germline V gene are MNHEY and SMNVEV (reference sequence). The V gene end was trimmed by 1 base and the J gene end by 3 bases; junction bases not matched to a gene: 10. The CDR3 DNA reads as TGTGCCAGCAGTTTATGGGGCGCCGGGACAGGGATCTACGAGCAGTACTTC. This encodes CASSLWGAGTGIYEQYF.

This clonotype turned up a few times. This sequence joins TRBV15 and TRBJ1-2; maybe TRBD1 (5 bases). Between the trimmed V and J ends, which lost 0 bases and 3 bases, there was a span of 11 bases. The CDR3 contains 15 residues. Germline assignment: CDR1 LNHNV and CDR2 YYDKDF (reference sequence). The CDR3 bases are TGTGCCACCAGCAGAGATAAGGGACTGGACTATGGCTACACCTTC. It yields the protein CATSRDKGLDYGYTF.

This clonotype was detected only a few times. The chain recombines TRBV6-1 with TRBJ1-3, with D perhaps TRBD1 (5 bases). V lost 1 base, J lost 0 bases, and 10 bases lay in between. CDR3 length: 16 amino acids. Germline-derived CDR1 and CDR2 are MNHNS and SASEGT. This chain's CDR3 is CASSEGGGYSGNTIYF. The CDR3 nucleotides are TGTGCCAGCAGTGAAGGGGGCGGGTACTCTGGAAACACCATATATTTT.

The rearrangement links TRBV6-1 to TRBJ1-5, with TRBD1 matching 7 bases. The trim removed 4 bases at V and 0 bases at J, leaving 3 bases unmatched. Germline loops: CDR1 MNHNS, CDR2 SASEGT. CDR3 length: 15 amino acids. CDR3 region: CASSAGQVSNQPQHF. The CDR3 DNA reads TGTGCCAGCAGTGCCGGACAGGTTAGCAATCAGCCCCAGCATTTT.

This clonotype showed up just a few times. The CDR3 DNA sequence: TGTGCCAGTAGTATCGGTGGGAGAAAGACCCAGTACTTC. Translated: CASSIGGRKTQYF. The V and J genes are TRBV19 and TRBJ2-5, with D tentatively TRBD2 (5 bases). V dropped 3 bases and J dropped 6 bases, with 11 bases sitting between them. The germline gives CDR1 LNHDA, CDR2 SQIVND (reference sequence). This CDR3 comprises 13 residues.

The chain links TRBV20-1 to TRBJ2-3, with 9 bases identical to TRBD2. Trimming took 5 bases from V and 0 from J; bases not matched to a gene: 6. The germline V gene encodes CDR1 DFQATT and CDR2 SNEGSKA (reference sequence). There are 15 residues in the CDR3. CDR3 DNA sequence: TGCAGTGCTGGAGTAAGCGGGGGGAGCACAGATACGCAGTATTTT. Residues: CSAGVSGGSTDTQYF.

This chain uses TRBV5-4 with TRBJ2-7; TRBD1 is a possible D gene (6 bases). The germline gives CDR1 SGHNT, CDR2 YYREEE (reference sequence). CDR3 length: 13 amino acids. Between the trimmed V and J ends, which lost 3 bases and 6 bases, there was a span of 13 bases. In nucleotides, the CDR3 is TGTGCCAGCAGCTCCACAGGGATCTCCGAGCAGTACTTC. This gives the protein CASSSTGISEQYF.

The chain recombines TRBV2 with TRBJ1-6, with D possibly being TRBD1 (5 bases). Trimming removed 6 bases from V and 10 bases from J, with 13 bases in between. The CDR3 runs 13 residues. CDR1 and CDR2 (germline): SNHLY, FYNNEI. The CDR3 sequence: CASRGENNSPLHF. The CDR3 DNA reads as TGTGCCAGCAGGGGGGAGAACAACTCACCCCTCCACTTT.

This clonotype showed up just a few times. This chain connects TRBV28 to TRBJ2-7; D is uncertain. Germline assignment: CDR1 MDHEN and CDR2 SYDVKM. The ends were cut back, 3 bases at V and 0 bases at J, with 12 bases in the middle. The CDR3 is made up of 15 amino acids. CDR3 bases: TGTGCCAGCAGTTTTCTCGGTCCTCGCTCCTACGAGCAGTACTTC. This codes for CASSFLGPRSYEQYF.

The rearrangement links TRBV9 to TRBJ2-7; perhaps TRBD1 as D (6 bases). The germline V and J ends were trimmed by 4 bases and 2 bases, with 19 bases remaining between them. The CDR3 is 16 amino acids. Germline CDR1 and CDR2: SGDLS and YYNGEE. CDR3: CASSPSGTGSAYEQYF. The CDR3 DNA is TGTGCCAGCAGCCCCTCCGGAACAGGGAGTGCCTACGAGCAGTACTTC.

This clonotype was found a few times. The V and J genes are TRBV6-2 or TRBV6-3 and TRBJ1-5, with D uncertain. The germline gives CDR1 MNHEY, CDR2 SVGEGT. This CDR3 region has 15 residues. V dropped 5 bases and J dropped 4 bases, with 15 bases sitting between them. The chain's CDR3 is CASSTDLLSNQPQHF. CDR3 DNA: TGTGCCAGCAGTACGGACCTCCTGTCGAATCAGCCCCAGCATTTT.